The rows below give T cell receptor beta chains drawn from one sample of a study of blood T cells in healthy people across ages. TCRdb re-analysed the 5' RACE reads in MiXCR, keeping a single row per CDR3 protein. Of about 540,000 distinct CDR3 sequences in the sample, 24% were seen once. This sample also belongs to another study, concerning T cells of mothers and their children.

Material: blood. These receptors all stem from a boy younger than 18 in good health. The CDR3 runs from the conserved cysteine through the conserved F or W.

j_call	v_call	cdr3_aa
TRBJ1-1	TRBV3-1	CASSQELPMNTEAFF
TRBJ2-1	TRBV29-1	CSVEGRALSLYNEQFF
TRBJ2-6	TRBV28	CASSSPWDLSASGANVLTF
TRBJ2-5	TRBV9	CASSVGTWTSGRWRQQETQYF
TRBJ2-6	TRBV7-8	CASSLARLVYGNVLTF
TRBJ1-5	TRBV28	CASSFNQPQHF
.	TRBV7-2	CASRSWDRATYEQYF
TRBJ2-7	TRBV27	CASSAYRGQNEQYF
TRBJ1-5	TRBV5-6	CASSSQISNQPQHF
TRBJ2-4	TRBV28	CASTLTGEDIRYF
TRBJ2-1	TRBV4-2	CASSPRGTNRRSSYNEQFF
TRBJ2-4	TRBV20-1	CSARWGGSAKNIQYF
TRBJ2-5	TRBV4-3	CASSQVAGNQETQYF
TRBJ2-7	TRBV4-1	CASSQVLAGVSEQYF
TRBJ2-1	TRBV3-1	CASSVSGGYNEQFF
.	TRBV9	CASSAKAGDEQYF
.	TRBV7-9	CACRGLSSYEQYF
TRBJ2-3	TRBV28	CASSFSFSGSPADTQYF
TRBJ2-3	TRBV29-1	CSVVDGTRYPDTQYF
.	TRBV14	CASSQGSGVYEQFF
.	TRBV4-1	CASSQVAEEQFF
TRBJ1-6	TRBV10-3	CAISALDSPLHF
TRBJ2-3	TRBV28	CASSAPPYTDTQYF
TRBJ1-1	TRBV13	CASSLPDLTNTEAFF
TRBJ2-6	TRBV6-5	CASSFRGGYSGANVLTF
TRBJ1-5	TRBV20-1	CSARDSLTGYAQPQHF
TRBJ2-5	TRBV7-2	CATGLGETQYF
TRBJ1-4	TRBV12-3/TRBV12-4	CAAARPNRRRGQKLFF